Below, 30 T cell receptor beta chains from the same sample are listed, as sequenced in a study of shared clonotypes between healthy human individuals. Using immunoSEQ multiplex PCR, the repertoire was profiled, and TCRdb retains in-frame clones only, with some absent. The sample consists of some 2.4 million clones, approximately 94% of them appearing once. The sequencing input was naive CD4+ T cells from PBMCs. Regarding subset: CD45RA+ positively selected. The receptors were sampled from a man between 18 and 29 years old in good health. Some clones in this sample may be carry-over from other donors' samples.

The chain links TRBV11-2 to TRBJ1-3; TRBD1 might be the D (6 bases). CDR3 length equals 15 residues. Germline CDR1 is SGHAT and CDR2 is FQNNGV. The V end lost 6 bases, the J end lost 7 bases, and 19 bases lay between the germline ends. The CDR3 here is CASRQTQGRRNTIYF. The CDR3 bases are TGTGCCAGCAGGCAAACGCAGGGGCGGAGGAACACCATATATTTT.

The gene calls are TRBV28 and TRBJ2-1, with D perhaps being TRBD1 or TRBD2 (5 bases each). CDR3 length equals 18 residues. V shed 2 bases and J shed 12 bases, with 29 bases lying between them. Germline V CDR1 and CDR2: MDHEN, SYDVKM. In DNA form, the CDR3 reads TGTGCCAGCAGTTTAGCAGGCCTTGGGCAGGGACCAGCAGATGGGCAGTTCTTC. This sequence encodes CASSLAGLGQGPADGQFF. Complete variable domain (other parts from reference TRBV28 and TRBJ2-1): DVKVTQSSRYLVKRTGEKVFLECVQDMDHENMFWYRQDPGLGLRLIYFSYDVKMKEKGDIPEGYSVSREKKERFSLILESASTNQTSMYLCASSLAGLGQGPADGQFFGPGTRLTVL.

V is TRBV27 and J is TRBJ2-5, with D unclear. CDR1 MNHEY and CDR2 SMNVEV come from the germline V gene (reference sequence). The CDR3 is 14 residues long. V lost 3 bases, J lost 5 bases, and 13 bases lay in between. The chain's CDR3 is CASSFGPTQETQYF. The CDR3 DNA is TGTGCCAGCAGTTTCGGACCGACCCAGGAGACCCAGTACTTC.

The V and J genes are TRBV30 and TRBJ2-7, with D possibly being TRBD1 (5 bases). From germline, CDR1 is GTSNPN and CDR2 SVGIG (reference sequence). The CDR3 extends over 11 amino acids. V lost 4 bases, J lost 1 base, and 5 bases lay in between. CDR3 coding DNA: TGTGCCTGGACAGGGTCCTACGAGCAGTACTTC. This encodes CAWTGSYEQYF.

This sequence joins TRBV7-3 and TRBJ2-1; D is uncertain. Germline lookup yields CDR1 SGHTA and CDR2 FQGTGA. Trimming took 4 bases from V and 2 from J, leaving 6 bases between them. The CDR3 has 13 residues. For the CDR3, the DNA is TGTGCCAGCAGCTCCGAGCCCTACAATGAGCAGTTCTTC. Translated: CASSSEPYNEQFF.

This chain connects TRBV11-1 to TRBJ2-7, with a tentative D call TRBD2 (6 bases). The CDR3 length is 14 residues. Germline CDR1 reads SGHAT; CDR2 reads FQDESV (reference sequence). Trimming pared 5 bases from V and 2 bases from J, leaving 13 bases between. The CDR3 reads CASSPLALAYEQYF. The CDR3 DNA sequence: TGTGCCAGCAGCCCCCTAGCGCTAGCCTACGAGCAGTACTTC. The full variable domain, in which reference TRBV11-1 and TRBJ2-7 provide the parts outside the CDR3, is EAEVAQSPRYKITEKSQAVAFWCDPISGHATLYWYRQILGQGPELLVQFQDESVVDDSQLPKDRFSAERLKGVDSTLKIQPAELGDSAMYLCASSPLALAYEQYFGPGTRLTVT.

The chain joins TRBV11-3 to TRBJ2-2; TRBD2 matches 7 bases. CDR1 and CDR2 (germline): SGHNT, YENEEA. Trimming at V came to 3 bases and at J to 3 bases, leaving 4 bases not matched to a gene. CDR3 length: 15 residues. In DNA form, the CDR3 reads TGTGCCAGCAGCTTTGCGGGAGTGTACACCGGGGAGCTGTTTTTT. It is translated as CASSFAGVYTGELFF.

In this sample, this clone turned up once. V usage is TRBV9 and J usage is TRBJ2-7, with D unresolved. Trimming removed 3 bases at V and 0 bases at J, with 10 bases between. From germline, CDR1 is SGDLS and CDR2 YYNGEE. The CDR3 has 14 residues. Written as DNA, the CDR3 is TGTGCCAGCAGCGGGCCGGCCACCTCCTACGAGCAGTACTTC. Translating it yields CASSGPATSYEQYF.

V and J are TRBV7-3 and TRBJ2-2, with D unclear. This CDR3 has 13 amino acids. CDR1 and CDR2 from the germline V gene are SGHTA and FQGTGA. The germline V and J ends were trimmed by 3 bases and 10 bases, with 12 bases remaining between them. CDR3 nucleotide sequence: TGTGCCAGCAGCTTTTTGGGTATGACGGAGCTGTTTTTT. This gives the protein CASSFLGMTELFF.

Turning to this clone: The same CDR3 can be traced to other DNA sequences in this sample. The chain is built from TRBV18 and TRBJ1-4, with no clear D. The V and J ends lost 2 bases and 8 bases respectively, with 3 bases between them. Germline lookup yields CDR1 KGHSH and CDR2 LQKENI. The CDR3 extends over 11 amino acids. CDR3 coding DNA: TGTGCCAGCTCACCAGGGGAAAAACTGTTTTTT. Translating gives CASSPGEKLFF.

The chain links TRBV5-1 to TRBJ2-3, with 7 bases matching TRBD2. V was pared by 4 bases and J by 1 base, with 9 bases of the junction left unmatched. The CDR3 is 16 residues long. The V gene's germline CDR1 is SGHRS and CDR2 YFSETQ. The CDR3 sequence: CASSDGGRAGTDTQYF. The CDR3 nucleotides read TGCGCCAGCAGCGATGGGGGGAGGGCCGGCACAGATACGCAGTATTTT.

The CDR3 protein is CASSPRDIREKLFF. CDR3 DNA: TGTGCCAGCAGTCCGAGGGACATAAGAGAAAAACTGTTTTTT. The genes are TRBV28 and TRBJ1-4; possible D gene TRBD1, 6 bases. Germline V gives CDR1 MDHEN, CDR2 SYDVKM. CDR3 size: 14 residues. The V gene lost 5 bases and the J gene lost 8 bases, with 15 bases spanning the gap.

The gene calls are TRBV6-5 and TRBJ2-1; TRBD1 is a possible D gene (7 bases). Trimming left V 7 bases short and J 6 bases short, with 19 bases between. This CDR3 is built from 15 residues. Germline V gives CDR1 MNHEY, CDR2 SVGAGI. CDR3 bases: TGTGCCAGCACTGGGAGGAGGGGGCCCTCCAATGAGCAGTTCTTC. Encoded protein: CASTGRRGPSNEQFF.

The rearrangement uses TRBV6-6 and TRBJ2-2, with 7 bases fitting TRBD1. The CDR3 is 14 amino acids. J gave up 4 bases and V 5 bases, and 4 bases lay outside the gene matches. Germline CDR1 is MNHNY and CDR2 is SVGAGI (reference sequence). CDR3 DNA sequence: TGTGCCAGCAGTGGACAGGAACTCACCGGGGAGCTGTTTTTT. Its translation: CASSGQELTGELFF.

This chain connects TRBV28 to TRBJ1-1; D remains ambiguous. The CDR3 length is 13 residues. The germline V gene has CDR1 MDHEN and CDR2 SYDVKM. V was cut by 7 bases and J by 3 bases, with 12 bases left in between. This CDR3 reads CASIDPVYTEAFF. The DNA of the CDR3 is TGTGCCAGCATCGACCCCGTCTACACTGAAGCTTTCTTT.

The chain combines TRBV11-2 with TRBJ2-5, with 7 bases matching TRBD1. Germline CDR1 SGHAT, CDR2 FQNNGV. The V gene end was trimmed by 6 bases and the J gene end by 5 bases; junction bases not matched to a gene: 12. CDR3 length: 15 residues. The CDR3 spells CASSPEGASFETQYF. In nucleotides, the CDR3 is TGTGCCAGCAGTCCCGAGGGGGCGAGTTTCGAGACCCAGTACTTC.

This rearrangement joins TRBV27 to TRBJ1-1, with a possible D match to TRBD1 (5 bases). Germline CDR1 and CDR2: MNHEY and SMNVEV (reference sequence). This CDR3 has 13 residues. Between the trimmed V and J ends, which lost 2 bases and 4 bases, there was a span of 8 bases. CDR3 residues: CASSLGGFTEAFF. DNA for the CDR3: TGTGCCAGCAGTTTAGGGGGGTTCACTGAAGCTTTCTTT.

The gene calls are TRBV27 and TRBJ1-1; D is perhaps TRBD1 (6 bases). The CDR3 is made up of 17 amino acids. V was shortened by 4 bases and J by 1 base, with 19 bases between the two germline ends. Germline CDR1 reads MNHEY; CDR2 reads SMNVEV (reference sequence). CDR3 in amino acids: CASSSLPGHIGNTEAFF. The DNA of the CDR3 is TGTGCCAGCAGTTCTCTACCGGGACACATAGGGAACACTGAAGCTTTCTTT.

The genes are TRBV5-1 and TRBJ1-1; 8 nucleotides match TRBD1. Per the germline V gene, CDR1 is SGHRS and CDR2 is YFSETQ. The junction had 6 bases not matched to a gene; V was cut back by 4 bases and J by 4 bases. CDR3 length: 14 residues. CDR3 residues: CASSAAGTGTEAFF. CDR3 in DNA: TGCGCCAGCAGCGCTGCCGGGACAGGCACTGAAGCTTTCTTT.

V usage is TRBV10-3 and J usage is TRBJ2-1, with D possibly matching TRBD2 (6 bases). CDR3 size: 15 residues. The V gene's germline CDR1 is ENHRY and CDR2 SYGVKD. V lost 2 bases and J lost 2, with 10 bases in between. Here the CDR3 reads CAISEVVAAYNEQFF. DNA for the CDR3: TGTGCCATCAGTGAGGTGGTAGCGGCCTACAATGAGCAGTTCTTC.

CDR3 amino acids: CASSAGDGANVLTF. CDR3 bases: TGTGCCAGCAGCGCAGGGGACGGGGCCAACGTCCTGACTTTC. The V and J genes are TRBV9 and TRBJ2-6, with D maybe TRBD1 (6 bases). Germline values: CDR1 SGDLS, CDR2 YYNGEE. This CDR3 has 14 amino acids. V lost 3 bases and J lost 4, with 8 bases in between.

The V and J genes are TRBV10-2 and TRBJ1-2; possibly TRBD1 for D (5 bases). This CDR3 spans 17 amino acids. V was pared by 0 bases and J by 0 bases, with 14 bases between. Germline CDR1 WSHSY, CDR2 SAAADI. CDR3 sequence (DNA): TGCGCCAGCAGTGAGTCGACACAAGGGGTCCCTAACTATGGCTACACCTTC. Amino acid sequence: CASSESTQGVPNYGYTF.

The CDR3 sequence is CASSQGLEQYF. In nucleotides, the CDR3 is TGTGCCAGCAGTCAGGGTCTCGAGCAGTACTTC. The genes are TRBV28 and TRBJ2-7; maybe TRBD1 (5 bases). Germline V gene data show CDR1 as MDHEN and CDR2 as SYDVKM. V was clipped by 5 bases and J by 6 bases, with 8 bases between them. This CDR3 has 11 residues.

This clone was counted a single time. This sequence joins TRBV7-9 and TRBJ2-5; 8 bases fit TRBD2. The CDR3 length is 16 residues. V shed 3 bases, J shed 3 bases, and the junction held 9 bases outside the gene matches. The V gene's germline CDR1 is SEHNR and CDR2 FQNEAQ (reference sequence). The DNA of the CDR3 is TGTGCCAGCAGCTTGGCCGGCGGGAGGTGGAAAGAGACCCAGTACTTC. Protein product: CASSLAGGRWKETQYF.

The rearrangement joins TRBV7-8 to TRBJ1-4; D gene ambiguous. V lost 0 bases, J lost 7 bases, and 15 bases lay in between. Germline V gene data show CDR1 as SGHVS and CDR2 as FQNEAQ. The CDR3 has 16 amino acids. This chain's CDR3 is CASSLAAQNGIEKLFF. CDR3 sequence (DNA): TGTGCCAGCAGCTTAGCGGCACAGAATGGAATTGAAAAACTGTTTTTT. Full variable domain (rest looked up from reference TRBV7-8 and TRBJ1-4): GAGVSQSPRYKVAKRGQDVALRCDPISGHVSLFWYQQALGQGPEFLTYFQNEAQLDKSGLPSDRFFAERPEGSVSTLKIQRTQQEDSAVYLCASSLAAQNGIEKLFFGSGTQLSVL.

The chain couples TRBV5-1 to TRBJ2-1; D call uncertain. The V gene lost 4 bases and the J gene lost 6 bases, with 17 bases spanning the gap. Germline CDR1 reads SGHRS; CDR2 reads YFSETQ. The CDR3 length is 15 residues. CDR3 sequence reads: CASSPDSQSSNEQFF. CDR3 coding DNA: TGCGCCAGCAGCCCCGACTCCCAGAGTTCCAATGAGCAGTTCTTC.

This clone was recorded a few times. The chain is built from TRBV4-1 and TRBJ1-5; D is unresolved. V was clipped by 3 bases and J by 5 bases, with 14 bases between them. The CDR3 consists of 15 residues. CDR1 MGHRA and CDR2 YSYEKL come from the germline V gene. The CDR3 DNA reads TGCGCCAGCAGCCAGCTCCTTGGGGAACATCAGCCCCAGCATTTT. This sequence encodes CASSQLLGEHQPQHF.

The V call is TRBV14, the J call TRBJ2-3; possibly TRBD1 for D (6 bases). This CDR3 is 17 amino acids long. Germline V gives CDR1 SGHDN, CDR2 FVKESK. The ends were cut back, 3 bases at V and 4 bases at J, with 20 bases in the middle. The CDR3 coding sequence is TGTGCCAGCAGCCAGCACAAGACAGTTGCAGGGGCAGATACGCAGTATTTT. Translation gives CASSQHKTVAGADTQYF.

The chain employs TRBV4-3 and TRBJ2-3, with 14 bases matching TRBD2. Germline trimming cut 0 bases from V and 4 bases from J; bases unmatched to any gene: 6. The CDR3 covers 18 residues. Germline-derived CDR1 and CDR2 are LGHNA and YSLEER. The CDR3 DNA sequence: TGCGCCAGCAGCCAAGAAGTGGGGACTAGCGGGAGAGCAGATACGCAGTATTTT. Translation: CASSQEVGTSGRADTQYF.

This chain uses TRBV5-1 with TRBJ1-1; unclear D gene. The CDR3 is made up of 13 amino acids. The V gene lost 3 bases and the J gene lost 6 bases, with 12 bases spanning the gap. Germline V gene data show CDR1 as SGHRS and CDR2 as YFSETQ. CDR3 loop: CASSSSNTAEAFF. In DNA form, the CDR3 reads TGCGCCAGCAGCTCCTCAAACACGGCTGAAGCTTTCTTT.